Listed below are T cell receptor beta chains from one sample, sequenced in a study of memory CD4+ T cells and cytomegalovirus serostatus. The table came from immunoSEQ multiplex PCR; TCRdb's copy has only in-frame clones and leaves some out. The sample yields some 49,000 clones, about 78% seen once. Material: memory CD4+ T cells from blood. Receptors originate from an adult in good health and CMV-seronegative. Both conserved end residues are part of each CDR3. Each record gives: D gene, clone size, V gene, J gene, CDR3 protein, CDR3 DNA. A D gene is named only where the DNA matches it firmly. Size tells how often a clone was seen (once, few, many) or the class of an expanded clone, and some rows leave it out.

D gene: NA
clone size: NA
V gene: TRBV7-2
J gene: TRBJ2-7
CDR3 protein: CASSTRGVSGPRPYEQYF
CDR3 DNA: TGTGCCAGCAGCACTAGGGGGGTCTCCGGCCCCCGTCCCTACGAGCAGTACTTC

D gene: NA
clone size: NA
V gene: TRBV19
J gene: TRBJ2-7
CDR3 protein: CAVSGQTSYEQYF
CDR3 DNA: TGTGCCGTCTCTGGACAGACGTCCTACGAGCAGTACTTC

D gene: NA
clone size: NA
V gene: TRBV7-2
J gene: TRBJ2-3
CDR3 protein: CASSSAGAGHTDTQYF
CDR3 DNA: TGTGCCAGCAGTTCCGCCGGAGCGGGACACACAGATACGCAGTATTTT

D gene: NA
clone size: medium-sized
V gene: TRBV6-5
J gene: TRBJ1-1
CDR3 protein: CASRWGESNTEAFF
CDR3 DNA: TGTGCCAGCAGATGGGGAGAATCGAACACTGAAGCTTTCTTT

D gene: NA
clone size: once
V gene: TRBV19
J gene: TRBJ2-7
CDR3 protein: CASSMLQTQLNSEQYF
CDR3 DNA: TGTGCCAGTAGTATGCTTCAAACTCAACTCAACTCCGAGCAGTACTTC

D gene: NA
clone size: NA
V gene: TRBV30
J gene: TRBJ2-2
CDR3 protein: CAWNRRYGAGAGELFF
CDR3 DNA: TGTGCCTGGAATCGTCGTTATGGGGCCGGGGCCGGGGAGCTGTTTTTT

D gene: NA
clone size: NA
V gene: TRBV10-3
J gene: TRBJ1-2
CDR3 protein: CAILGQGDEGYTF
CDR3 DNA: TGTGCCATTCTGGGCCAGGGAGATGAGGGCTACACCTTC

D gene: NA
clone size: NA
V gene: TRBV6-1
J gene: TRBJ2-5
CDR3 protein: CASRVPGAETQYF
CDR3 DNA: TGTGCCAGCAGGGTCCCGGGAGCGGAGACCCAGTACTTC

D gene: NA
clone size: NA
V gene: TRBV5-4
J gene: TRBJ2-5
CDR3 protein: CASSLVRGRGSTQETQYF
CDR3 DNA: TGTGCCAGCAGCTTGGTGCGGGGAAGAGGTAGTACCCAAGAGACCCAGTACTTC

D gene: NA
clone size: NA
V gene: TRBV27
J gene: TRBJ1-2
CDR3 protein: CASSFLRGQGGYTF
CDR3 DNA: TGTGCCAGCAGTTTCCTCAGGGGTCAAGGGGGCTACACCTTC

D gene: NA
clone size: few
V gene: TRBV30
J gene: TRBJ1-6
CDR3 protein: CAWGQNNSPLHF
CDR3 DNA: TGTGCCTGGGGACAAAATAATTCACCCCTCCACTTT

D gene: NA
clone size: once
V gene: TRBV4-1
J gene: TRBJ2-3
CDR3 protein: CASSQTGTLTDTQYF
CDR3 DNA: TGCGCCAGCAGCCAGACCGGGACCTTAACAGATACGCAGTATTTT

D gene: NA
clone size: NA
V gene: TRBV19
J gene: TRBJ1-5
CDR3 protein: CASSISATNQPQHF
CDR3 DNA: TGTGCCAGTAGTATCTCGGCAACTAATCAGCCCCAGCATTTT

D gene: TRBD1
clone size: few
V gene: TRBV7-9
J gene: TRBJ1-1
CDR3 protein: CASRRQGSEAFF
CDR3 DNA: TGTGCCAGCCGTCGACAGGGGAGTGAAGCTTTCTTT

D gene: NA
clone size: once
V gene: TRBV30
J gene: TRBJ1-2
CDR3 protein: CAWRGRGGYGYTF
CDR3 DNA: TGTGCCTGGAGGGGCAGGGGAGGCTATGGCTACACCTTC

D gene: NA
clone size: NA
V gene: TRBV5-6
J gene: TRBJ1-5
CDR3 protein: CASSLGNQPQHF
CDR3 DNA: TGTGCCAGCAGCTTGGGGAATCAGCCCCAGCATTTT

D gene: TRBD2
clone size: NA
V gene: TRBV9
J gene: TRBJ2-5
CDR3 protein: CASTQRGDQETQYF
CDR3 DNA: TGTGCCAGCACCCAGCGGGGGGACCAAGAGACCCAGTACTTC

D gene: NA
clone size: once
V gene: TRBV27
J gene: TRBJ2-1
CDR3 protein: CASSLRTEGSYNEQFF
CDR3 DNA: TGTGCCAGCAGTTTGAGAACCGAGGGCTCCTACAATGAGCAGTTCTTC

D gene: TRBD1
clone size: few
V gene: TRBV5-4
J gene: TRBJ1-1
CDR3 protein: CASSLDRGVEAFF
CDR3 DNA: TGTGCCAGCAGCTTAGACAGGGGAGTGGAAGCTTTCTTT

D gene: NA
clone size: NA
V gene: TRBV4-1
J gene: TRBJ2-7
CDR3 protein: CASSQGTSSYEQYF
CDR3 DNA: TGCGCCAGCAGCCAAGGGACAAGCTCCTACGAGCAGTACTTC